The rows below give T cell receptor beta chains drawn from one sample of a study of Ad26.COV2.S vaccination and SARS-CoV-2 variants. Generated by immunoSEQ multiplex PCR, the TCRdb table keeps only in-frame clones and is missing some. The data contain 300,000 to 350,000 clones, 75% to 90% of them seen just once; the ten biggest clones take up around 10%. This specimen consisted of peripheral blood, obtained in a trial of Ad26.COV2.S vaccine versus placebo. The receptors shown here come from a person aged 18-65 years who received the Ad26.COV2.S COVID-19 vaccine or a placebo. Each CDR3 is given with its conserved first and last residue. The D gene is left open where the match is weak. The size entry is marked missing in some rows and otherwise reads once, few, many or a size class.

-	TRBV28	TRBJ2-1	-	TGTGCCAGCAGTAACCAGGGACTTCAAAACAATGAGCAGTTCTTC	CASSNQGLQNNEQFF
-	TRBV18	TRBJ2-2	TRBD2	TGTGCCAGCTCACCACCTAGCGGGAGTGTCGGGGAGCTGTTTTTT	CASSPPSGSVGELFF
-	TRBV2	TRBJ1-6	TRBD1	TGTGCCAGCAGTCCGACAGGGAAAATTAATTCACCCCTCCACTTT	CASSPTGKINSPLHF
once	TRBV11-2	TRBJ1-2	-	TGTGCCAGCAGCTTAGATCTTTTCACGGGAGGAGCTGGCTATGGCTACACCTTC	CASSLDLFTGGAGYGYTF
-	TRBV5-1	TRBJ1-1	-	TGCGCCAGCAGCGGGACGGTGAACACTGAAGCTTTCTTT	CASSGTVNTEAFF
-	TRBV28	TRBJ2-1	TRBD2	TGTGCCAGCAGTTTACCAATTCCCAGGCGAGCGGGAGGTGAGCAGTTCTTC	CASSLPIPRRAGGEQFF
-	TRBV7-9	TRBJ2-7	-	TGTGCCAGCAGCTTACTTCCCAGCGAGCGAGGCTCCTACGAGCAGTACTTC	CASSLLPSERGSYEQYF
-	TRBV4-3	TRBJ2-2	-	TGCGCCAGCAGCCAAGACTATAACACCGGGGAGCTGTTTTTT	CASSQDYNTGELFF
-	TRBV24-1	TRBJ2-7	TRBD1	TGTGCCACCAGTGAAGGAACAGGGGGCTCCTACGAGCAGTACTTC	CATSEGTGGSYEQYF
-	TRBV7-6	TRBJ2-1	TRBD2	TGTGCCAGCAGCCTAAGCGGGGGGGCAAGGAATGAGCAGTTCTTC	CASSLSGGARNEQFF
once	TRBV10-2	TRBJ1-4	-	TGCGCCAGCAGTTGGGGTCGGGGCCCTAATGAAAAACTGTTTTTT	CASSWGRGPNEKLFF
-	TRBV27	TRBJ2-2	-	TGTGCCAGCAGCCGGGTCGGAGCCGGGGAGCTGTTTTTT	CASSRVGAGELFF
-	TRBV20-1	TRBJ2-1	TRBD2	TGCAGTGCTAGTCGGCTAGCGGGAAATTACAATGAGCAGTTCTTC	CSASRLAGNYNEQFF
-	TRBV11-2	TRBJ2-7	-	TGTGCCAGCAGCTTAGGTGGGACCTCCTACGAGCAGTACTTC	CASSLGGTSYEQYF
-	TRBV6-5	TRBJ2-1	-	TGTGCCAGCATGATCTTCCCGTACAAAGGCCACAAGCAGTTCTTC	CASMIFPYKGHKQFF
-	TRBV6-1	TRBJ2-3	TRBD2	TGTGCCAGCAGTGAGCGGGGGACAGATACGCAGTATTTT	CASSERGTDTQYF
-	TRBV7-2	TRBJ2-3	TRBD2	TGTGCCAGCAGATTAGCGGGGGGGTCACTCCTTGGCACAGATACGCAGTATTTT	CASRLAGGSLLGTDTQYF
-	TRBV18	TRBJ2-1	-	TGTGCCAGCTCACCAGGGGGACTCACCAATGAGCAGTTCTTC	CASSPGGLTNEQFF
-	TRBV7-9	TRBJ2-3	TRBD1	TGTGCCAGCAGCTTCCGGGACAGGGCTAGCACAGATACGCAGTATTTT	CASSFRDRASTDTQYF
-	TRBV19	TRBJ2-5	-	TGTGCCAGTAGTATATATAGCAACCGAAACCAAGAGACCCAGTACTTC	CASSIYSNRNQETQYF
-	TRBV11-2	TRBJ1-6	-	TGTGCCAGCAGCCCCCTAAGGGGCGCGAATTCACCCCTCCACTTT	CASSPLRGANSPLHF
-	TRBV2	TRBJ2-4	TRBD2	TGTGCCAGCAGTGGGCAGCGGGGGACCAAAAACATTCAGTACTTC	CASSGQRGTKNIQYF
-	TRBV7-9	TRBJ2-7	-	TGTGCCAGCAGCCAGTTACAGGAAGGCCACGAGCAGTACTTC	CASSQLQEGHEQYF
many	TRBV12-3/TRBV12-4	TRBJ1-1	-	TGTGCCAGCACCCCGGACGGGAACACTGAAGCTTTCTTT	CASTPDGNTEAFF